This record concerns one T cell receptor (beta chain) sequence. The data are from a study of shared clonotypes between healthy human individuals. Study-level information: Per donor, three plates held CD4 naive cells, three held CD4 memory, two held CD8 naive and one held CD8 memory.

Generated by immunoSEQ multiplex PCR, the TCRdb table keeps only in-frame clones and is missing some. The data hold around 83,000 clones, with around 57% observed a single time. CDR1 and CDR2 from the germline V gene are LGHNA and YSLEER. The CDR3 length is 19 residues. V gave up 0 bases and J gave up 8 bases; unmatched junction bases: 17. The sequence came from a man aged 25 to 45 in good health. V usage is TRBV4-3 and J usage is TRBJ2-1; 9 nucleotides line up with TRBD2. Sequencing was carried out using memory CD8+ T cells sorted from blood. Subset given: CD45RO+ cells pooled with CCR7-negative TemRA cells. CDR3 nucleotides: TGCGCCAGCAGCCAAGATGCGGGGGTTAGCGGGAGTCGACGTTATGAGCAGTTCTTC. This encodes CASSQDAGVSGSRRYEQFF.